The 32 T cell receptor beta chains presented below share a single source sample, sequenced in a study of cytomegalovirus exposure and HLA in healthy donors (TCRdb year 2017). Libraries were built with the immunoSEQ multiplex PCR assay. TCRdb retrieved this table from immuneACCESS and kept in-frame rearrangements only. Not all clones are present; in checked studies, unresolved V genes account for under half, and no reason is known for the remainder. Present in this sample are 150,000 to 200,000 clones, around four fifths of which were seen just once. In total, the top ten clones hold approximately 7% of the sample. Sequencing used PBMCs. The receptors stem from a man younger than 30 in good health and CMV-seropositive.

This chain's CDR3 is CASSLGGEQYF. In DNA, the CDR3 is TGTGCCAGCAGCCTGGGGGGCGAGCAGTACTTC. This rearrangement joins TRBV28 to TRBJ2-7, with TRBD2 as a possible D gene (6 bases). Germline V gene lookup returns CDR1 MDHEN and CDR2 SYDVKM. V lost 6 bases and J 6 bases, leaving 9 bases between the germline ends. The CDR3 contains 11 residues.

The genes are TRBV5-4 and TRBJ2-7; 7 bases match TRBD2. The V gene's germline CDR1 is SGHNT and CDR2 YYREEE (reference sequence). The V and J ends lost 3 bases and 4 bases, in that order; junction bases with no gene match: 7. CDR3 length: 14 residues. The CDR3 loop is CASSSLTSPYEQYF. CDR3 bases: TGTGCCAGCAGCTCCCTGACTAGCCCGTACGAGCAGTACTTC.

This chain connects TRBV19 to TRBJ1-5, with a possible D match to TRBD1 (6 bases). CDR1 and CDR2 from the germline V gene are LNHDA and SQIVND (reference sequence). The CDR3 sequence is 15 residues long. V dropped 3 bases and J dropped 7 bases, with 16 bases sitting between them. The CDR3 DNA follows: TGTGCCAGTAGTATCCGAGGGGGGGGAGGGCAGCCCCAGCATTTT. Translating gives CASSIRGGGGQPQHF.

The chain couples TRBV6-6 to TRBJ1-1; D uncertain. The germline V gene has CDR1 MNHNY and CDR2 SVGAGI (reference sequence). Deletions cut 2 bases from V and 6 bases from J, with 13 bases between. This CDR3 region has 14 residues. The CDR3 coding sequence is TGTGCCAGCAGTTACCCCGCCAGCGGGCCTGAAGCTTTCTTT. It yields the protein CASSYPASGPEAFF.

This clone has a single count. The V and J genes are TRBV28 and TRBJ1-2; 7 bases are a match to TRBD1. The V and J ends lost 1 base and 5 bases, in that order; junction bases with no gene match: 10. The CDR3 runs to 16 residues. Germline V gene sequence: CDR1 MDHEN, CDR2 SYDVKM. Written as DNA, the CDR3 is TGTGCCAGCAGTTTATATCTTGATAACAGGGGTTATGGCTACACCTTC. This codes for CASSLYLDNRGYGYTF.

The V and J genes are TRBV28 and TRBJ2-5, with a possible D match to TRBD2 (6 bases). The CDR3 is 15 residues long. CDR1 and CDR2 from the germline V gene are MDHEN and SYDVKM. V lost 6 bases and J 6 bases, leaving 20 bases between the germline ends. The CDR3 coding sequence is TGTGCCAGCAGGGGGGGACTTGGGATTAGGAAGACCCAGTACTTC. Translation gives CASRGGLGIRKTQYF.

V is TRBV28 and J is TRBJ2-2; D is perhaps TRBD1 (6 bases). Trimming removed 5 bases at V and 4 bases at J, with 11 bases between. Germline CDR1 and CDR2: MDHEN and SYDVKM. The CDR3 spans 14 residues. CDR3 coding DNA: TGTGCCAGCAGTCTAGGACAGCCCACCGGGGAGCTGTTTTTT. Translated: CASSLGQPTGELFF.

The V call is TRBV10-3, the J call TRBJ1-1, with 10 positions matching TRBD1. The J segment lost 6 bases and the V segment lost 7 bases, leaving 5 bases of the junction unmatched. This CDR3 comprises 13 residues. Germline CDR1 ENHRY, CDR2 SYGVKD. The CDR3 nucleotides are TGTGCCATCATGGGGACAGGGGACGCTGAAGCTTTCTTT. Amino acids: CAIMGTGDAEAFF.

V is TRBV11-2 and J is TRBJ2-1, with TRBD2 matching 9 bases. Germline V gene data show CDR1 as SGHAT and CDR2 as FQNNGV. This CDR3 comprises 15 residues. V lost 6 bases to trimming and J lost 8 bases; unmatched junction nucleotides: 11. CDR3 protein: CASRSVAGGPHEQFF. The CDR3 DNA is TGTGCCAGCAGGTCCGTGGCGGGAGGGCCTCATGAGCAGTTCTTC.

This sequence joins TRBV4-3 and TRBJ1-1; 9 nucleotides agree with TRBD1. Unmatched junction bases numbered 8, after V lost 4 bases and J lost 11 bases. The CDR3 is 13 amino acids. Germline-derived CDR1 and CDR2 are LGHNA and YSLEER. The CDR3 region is CASSLIQGAHAFF. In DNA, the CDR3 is TGCGCCAGCAGCCTGATACAGGGGGCGCATGCTTTCTTT.

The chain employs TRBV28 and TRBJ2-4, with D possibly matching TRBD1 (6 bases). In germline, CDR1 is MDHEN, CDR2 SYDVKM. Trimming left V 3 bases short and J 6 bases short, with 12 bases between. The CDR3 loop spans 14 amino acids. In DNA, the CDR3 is TGTGCCAGCAGTTTTAGGGACATTAGAAACATTCAGTACTTC. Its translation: CASSFRDIRNIQYF.

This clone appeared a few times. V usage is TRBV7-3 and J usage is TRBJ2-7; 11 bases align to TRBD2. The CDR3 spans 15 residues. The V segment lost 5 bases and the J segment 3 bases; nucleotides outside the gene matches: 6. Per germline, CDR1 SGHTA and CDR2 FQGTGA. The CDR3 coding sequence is TGTGCCAGCAGCACACTAGCGGGAGAAAGCTACGAGCAGTACTTC. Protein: CASSTLAGESYEQYF.

This chain's CDR3 is CASSFPTGIDTQYF. In nucleotides, the CDR3 is TGTGCCAGCAGTTTTCCTACAGGGATAGATACGCAGTATTTT. V and J are TRBV28 and TRBJ2-3; the D gene is possibly TRBD1 (6 bases). CDR1 and CDR2 from the germline V gene are MDHEN and SYDVKM. V shed 3 bases and J shed 5 bases, with 12 bases lying between them. This CDR3 contains 14 residues.

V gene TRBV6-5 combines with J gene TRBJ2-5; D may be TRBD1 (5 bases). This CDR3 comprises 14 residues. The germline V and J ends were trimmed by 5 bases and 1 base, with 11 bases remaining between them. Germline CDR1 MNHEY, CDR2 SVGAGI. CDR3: CASSTDMTQETQYF. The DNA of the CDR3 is TGTGCCAGCAGTACGGACATGACCCAAGAGACCCAGTACTTC.

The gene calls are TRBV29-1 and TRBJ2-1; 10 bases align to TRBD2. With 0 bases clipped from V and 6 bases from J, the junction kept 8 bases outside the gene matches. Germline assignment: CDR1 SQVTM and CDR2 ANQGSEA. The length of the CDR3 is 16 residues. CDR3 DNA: TGCAGCGTTGAAGAGGACGGGGCTAGCGGGAGCAATGAGCAGTTCTTC. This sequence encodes CSVEEDGASGSNEQFF.

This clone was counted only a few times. CDR3 loop: CASSLLDRLNTEAFF. Here the CDR3 DNA reads TGTGCCAGTAGTCTCCTCGACAGGTTGAACACTGAAGCTTTCTTT. This chain joins TRBV19 and TRBJ1-1; the D gene is possibly TRBD1 (6 bases). CDR3 size: 15 residues. Trimming removed 5 bases from V and 0 bases from J, with 13 bases in between. CDR1 LNHDA and CDR2 SQIVND come from the germline V gene (reference sequence).

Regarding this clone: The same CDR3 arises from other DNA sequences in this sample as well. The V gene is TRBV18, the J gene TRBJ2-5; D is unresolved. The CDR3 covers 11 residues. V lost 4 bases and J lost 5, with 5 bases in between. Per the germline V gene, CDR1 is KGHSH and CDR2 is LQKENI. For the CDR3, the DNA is TGTGCCAGCTCACGTGAGGAGACCCAGTACTTC. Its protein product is CASSREETQYF.

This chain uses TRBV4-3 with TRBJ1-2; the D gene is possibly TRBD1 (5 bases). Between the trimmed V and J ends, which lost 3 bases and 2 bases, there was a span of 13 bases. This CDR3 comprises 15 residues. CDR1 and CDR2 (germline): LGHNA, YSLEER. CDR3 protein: CASSQGSTANYGYTF. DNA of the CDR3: TGCGCCAGCAGCCAGGGATCGACAGCGAACTATGGCTACACCTTC.

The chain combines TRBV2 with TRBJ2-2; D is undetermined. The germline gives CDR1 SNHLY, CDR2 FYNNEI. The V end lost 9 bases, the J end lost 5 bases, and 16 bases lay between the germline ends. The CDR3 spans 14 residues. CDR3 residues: CASEEFGSTGELFF. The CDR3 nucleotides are TGTGCCAGTGAAGAATTCGGTTCGACCGGGGAGCTGTTTTTT.

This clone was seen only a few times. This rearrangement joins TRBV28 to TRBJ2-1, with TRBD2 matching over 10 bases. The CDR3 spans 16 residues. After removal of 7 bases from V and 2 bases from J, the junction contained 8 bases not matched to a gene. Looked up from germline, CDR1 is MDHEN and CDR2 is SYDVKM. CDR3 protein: CASNTLAGATYNEQFF. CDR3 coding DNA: TGTGCCAGCAACACTCTAGCGGGAGCCACCTACAATGAGCAGTTCTTC.

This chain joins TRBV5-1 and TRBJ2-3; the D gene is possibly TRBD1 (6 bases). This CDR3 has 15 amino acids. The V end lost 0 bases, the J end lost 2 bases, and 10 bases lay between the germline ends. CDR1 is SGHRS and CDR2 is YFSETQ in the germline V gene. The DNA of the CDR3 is TGCGCCAGCAGCTTGGTAACAGGGAACACAGATACGCAGTATTTT. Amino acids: CASSLVTGNTDTQYF.

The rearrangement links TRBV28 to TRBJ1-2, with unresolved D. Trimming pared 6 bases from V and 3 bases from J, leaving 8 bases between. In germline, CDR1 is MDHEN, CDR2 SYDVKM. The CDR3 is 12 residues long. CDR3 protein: CASSLTDYGYTF. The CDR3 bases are TGTGCCAGCAGCCTCACGGACTATGGCTACACCTTC.

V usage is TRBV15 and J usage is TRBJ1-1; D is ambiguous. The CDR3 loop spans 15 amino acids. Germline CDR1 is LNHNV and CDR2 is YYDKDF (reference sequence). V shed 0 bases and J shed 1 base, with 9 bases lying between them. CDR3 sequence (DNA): TGTGCCACCAGCAGAGATCGGTTACCGAACACTGAAGCTTTCTTT. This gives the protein CATSRDRLPNTEAFF. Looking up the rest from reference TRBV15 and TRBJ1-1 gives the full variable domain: DAMVIQNPRYQVTQFGKPVTLSCSQTLNHNVMYWYQQKSSQAPKLLFHYYDKDFNNEADTPDNFQSRRPNTSFCFLDIRSPGLGDTAMYLCATSRDRLPNTEAFFGQGTRLTVV.

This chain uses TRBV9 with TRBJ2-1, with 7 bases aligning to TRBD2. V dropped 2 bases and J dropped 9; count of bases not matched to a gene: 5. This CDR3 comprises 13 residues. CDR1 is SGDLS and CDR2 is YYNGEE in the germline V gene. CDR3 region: CASSVGGEGEQFF. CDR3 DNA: TGTGCCAGCAGCGTTGGGGGGGAAGGTGAGCAGTTCTTC.

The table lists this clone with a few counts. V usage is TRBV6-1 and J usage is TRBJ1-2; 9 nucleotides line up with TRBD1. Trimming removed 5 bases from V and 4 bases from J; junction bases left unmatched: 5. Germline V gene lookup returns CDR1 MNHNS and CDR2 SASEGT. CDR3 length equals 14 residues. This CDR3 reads CASSPDRGIYGYTF. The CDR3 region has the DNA TGTGCCAGCAGTCCCGACAGGGGGATCTATGGCTACACCTTC.

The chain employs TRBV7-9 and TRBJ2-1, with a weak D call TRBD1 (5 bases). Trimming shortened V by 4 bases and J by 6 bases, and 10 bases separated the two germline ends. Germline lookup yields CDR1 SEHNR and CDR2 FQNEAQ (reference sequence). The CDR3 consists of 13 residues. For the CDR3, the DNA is TGTGCCAGCAGCTGGCGACAGTTCAATGAGCAGTTCTTC. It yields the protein CASSWRQFNEQFF.

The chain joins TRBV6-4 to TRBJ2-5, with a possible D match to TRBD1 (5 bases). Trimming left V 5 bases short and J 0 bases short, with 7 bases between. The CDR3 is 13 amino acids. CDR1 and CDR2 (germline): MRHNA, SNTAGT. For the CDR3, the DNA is TGTGCCAGCAGTCAGGACAACCAAGAGACCCAGTACTTC. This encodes CASSQDNQETQYF.

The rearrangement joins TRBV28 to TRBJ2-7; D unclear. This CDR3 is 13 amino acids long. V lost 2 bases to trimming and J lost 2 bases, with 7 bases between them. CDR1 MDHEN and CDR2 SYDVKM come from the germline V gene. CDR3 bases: TGTGCCAGCAGTTTAATCGTTACCTACGAGCAGTACTTC. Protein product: CASSLIVTYEQYF.

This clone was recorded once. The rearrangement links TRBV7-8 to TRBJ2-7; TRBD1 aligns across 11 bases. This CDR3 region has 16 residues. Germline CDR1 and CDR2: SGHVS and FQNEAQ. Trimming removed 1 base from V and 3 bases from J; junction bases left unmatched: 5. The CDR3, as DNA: TGTGCCAGCAGCTTAGGAGTCGGGACAGGGGGCTACGAGCAGTACTTC. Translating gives CASSLGVGTGGYEQYF.

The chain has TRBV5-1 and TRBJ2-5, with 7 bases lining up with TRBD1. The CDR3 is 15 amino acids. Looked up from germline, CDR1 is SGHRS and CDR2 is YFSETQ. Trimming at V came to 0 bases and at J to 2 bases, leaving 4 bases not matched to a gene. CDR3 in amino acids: CASSLGTGVQETQYF. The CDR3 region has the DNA TGCGCCAGCAGCTTGGGTACAGGGGTACAAGAGACCCAGTACTTC.

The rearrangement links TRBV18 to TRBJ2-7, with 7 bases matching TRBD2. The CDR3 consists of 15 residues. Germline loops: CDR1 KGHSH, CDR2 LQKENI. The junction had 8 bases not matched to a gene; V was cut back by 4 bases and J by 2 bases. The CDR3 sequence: CASSRVGEGPYEQYF. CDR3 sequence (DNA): TGTGCCAGCTCACGTGTAGGGGAGGGCCCCTACGAGCAGTACTTC.

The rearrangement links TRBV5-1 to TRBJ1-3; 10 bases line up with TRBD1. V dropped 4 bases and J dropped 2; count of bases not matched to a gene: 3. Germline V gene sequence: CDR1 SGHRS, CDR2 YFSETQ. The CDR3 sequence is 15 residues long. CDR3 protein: CASSEGTGAGNTIYF. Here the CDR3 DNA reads TGCGCCAGCAGCGAAGGGACAGGGGCTGGAAACACCATATATTTT. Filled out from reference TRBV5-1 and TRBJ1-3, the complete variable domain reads KAGVTQTPRYLIKTRGQQVTLSCSPISGHRSVSWYQQTPGQGLQFLFEYFSETQRNKGNFPGRFSGRQFSNSRSEMNVSTLELGDSALYLCASSEGTGAGNTIYFGEGSWLTVV.